This T cell receptor (beta chain) was sequenced for a study of shared clonotypes between healthy human individuals. For the study at large: Aged 18 to 49, the donors were a couple of women and three men.

Everyone who donated was a Caucasian adult who lived in Nashville, Tennessee. The trim removed 3 bases at V and 3 bases at J, leaving 2 bases unmatched. CDR3 length equals 14 residues. In germline, CDR1 is LNHDA, CDR2 SQIVND (reference sequence). On this clone itself: Other DNA sequences in the same sample also yield this CDR3.

Several immunoSEQ plates held equal portions of the genomic DNA taken from each subset. 300 ng DNA, some 30,000 T cell genomes, went into unsorted PBMC replicate PCRs. Sequenced by immunoSEQ multiplex PCR; TCRdb stores in-frame clones only, minus some. Among about 470,000 clones listed, 75% to 85% were seen once. This TCR derives from a woman in her thirties or forties in good health. Some clones in this sample may be carry-over from other donors' samples. Material for sequencing was PBMCs. V gene TRBV19 combines with J gene TRBJ2-7; 10 nucleotides agree with TRBD1. CDR3 DNA: TGTGCCAGTAGTATCCGGGACAGGGGCTACGAGCAGTACTTC. Encoded protein: CASSIRDRGYEQYF.